This T cell receptor beta chain was retrieved from a study of STAT5B mutations in CD4+ large granular lymphocyte leukemia (dated by TCRdb to the early 2020s). Looking at the study overall: Among the healthy controls, the CDR3 'QG' motif was associated with a particular HLA allele. The study compared the TCRbeta repertoires of patients with CD4+ T-cell large granular lymphocyte leukemia against those of healthy blood donors. Flow cytometry on FACSCanto II or FACSVerse showed that the purified fractions were more than 95% pure among lymphocytes. General conclusions and limits of the study: Enrichment of TRBV06-family usage was observed among the top patient clones (8/27) relative to healthy controls (2/35). The data were not HLA-matched, and the higher clonality in CD4+ T-LGLL than in CD8+ T-LGLL could be due to the relatively small sample size. Main leukemic clonotypes were private to each patient, although 20% to 25% of the main leukemic clonotypes were found at low frequency in the non-leukemic repertoires of other patients. CD4-sorted patient repertoires appeared more clonal than healthy CD4+ repertoires, and this difference persisted after removing the putative leukemic clones.

CDR1 is given as LNHNV and CDR2 as YYDKDF, both from the germline V gene (reference sequence). The CDR3, cysteine through phenylalanine, is 15 amino acids long. Only the CDR3 part of the read is kept: 45 bases, read in frame from the first base. V and J are truncated by 5 bases and 4 bases respectively, leaving an intervening sequence of 16 bases. TCRbeta rearrangements were sequenced from genomic DNA using the immunoSEQ assay at survey resolution. On the authors' methods: In the TCR sequencing data, the lowest productive clonotype frequency that could be detected was 2.59 x 10-5. Analyses included only productive TCRbeta rearrangements, meaning complete and in-frame sequences. Simpson clonality, calculated in the immunoSEQ Analyzer version 3.0, was used as the measure of sample clonality. Clones were categorized by frequency as very rare, small, medium, large (1-20%) or hyperexpanded (>20%). Generation probabilities were estimated with OLGA 1.2.3, V-gene circos plots were made with VDJtools, specificities were searched in VDJdb, and CDR3 motifs were identified with GLIPH. The table comes from immuneACCESS by way of TCRdb, which keeps in-frame sequences with V and J called. Part of the clones is missing from these tables; in studies checked, under half for an unresolved V gene and the rest for unknown reasons. The V and J calls and clone size were taken over from that table, and D and trimming were inferred from the DNA. The sample table lists more than 30,000 clones, 69% of them with a count of one. The ten most abundant clones make up less than 3% of the sample.

A remark on this clone: Its antigen target is currently unknown. No base qualities exist here, and no much larger clone lies one base off it.

Healthy controls were roughly 35 blood donors whose buffy coats came from the Finnish Red Cross blood service. All TCR-sequenced material derived from peripheral blood: patient blood samples and healthy donor buffy coats. Ficoll-Hypaque gradient centrifugation was used to isolate peripheral blood mononuclear cells. CD4+ cells were purified magnetically from the buffy coats of healthy controls. Genomic DNA was extracted using the Gentra Puregene Cell and Tissue kit, and a Qubit 2.0 fluorometer was used to quantify it. Material for sequencing was CD4+ T cells from blood buffy coats. The V gene is TRBV15 and the J gene is TRBJ2-3, with the D gene call left open. The receptor was isolated from a human donor in good health. Here the CDR3 is given as CATSGQRPGADTQYF. The nucleotides read TGTGCCACCAGCGGGCAAAGGCCTGGGGCAGATACGCAGTATTTT.